A single TCR beta chain is shown here with its context. Germline values: CDR1 SQVTM, CDR2 ANQGSEA. The germline V and J ends were trimmed by 5 bases and 1 base, with 11 bases remaining between them. This CDR3 comprises 13 residues. This sample was included in a study of patients and donors after allogeneic stem cell transplantation. In TCRdb, the RT-PCR reads were re-called with MiXCR into one record per CDR3 protein. The sample contains approximately 160,000 distinct CDR3 sequences, approximately 25% of which appear only once. The chain carries TRBV29-1 and TRBJ1-1, with unresolved D. The sample was blood, either unsorted or a sorted T cell fraction (not recorded which). This sequence originates from a human donor who was either an allogeneic HSCT recipient or a stem cell or donor lymphocyte infusion donor (not recorded which). It is not recorded whose cells these are; they may come from a transplant donor. The DNA for the CDR3 is TGCAGCGTTCAAATCAACAGGAACACTGAAGCTTTCTTT. The encoded protein is CSVQINRNTEAFF.